This T cell receptor (beta chain) is from a study of PD-L1 blockade in urothelial cancer. Study information: Samples came from 3 weeks, at the second dose, and 6 weeks into treatment. Peripheral blood specimens exhibited a median yield of about 140,000 T cells.

The trim removed 0 bases at V and 4 bases at J, leaving 1 base unmatched. The CDR3 consists of 14 residues. Per germline, CDR1 SGHKS and CDR2 YYEKEE (reference sequence). Whole-study findings and limits: It was durable-benefit patients whose tumor-associated blood clones expanded more at 3 weeks.

Sequencing was performed with immunoSEQ multiplex PCR; in TCRdb, only in-frame clones are kept and a portion is missing. The table lists about 44,000 clones, around 80% of them singletons, with about 3.3% in the top ten. Points on this clone: The antigen is not known.

The chain carries TRBV5-5 and TRBJ2-5, with 9 bases lining up with TRBD2. The TCR was taken from a man aged 70 or older with urothelial cancer. Sequenced here: PBMCs, sampled around atezolizumab (anti-PD-L1) treatment. The CDR3 DNA follows: TGTGCCAGCAGCTTGGAACTAGCGGGAGAGACCCAGTACTTC. Protein: CASSLELAGETQYF.